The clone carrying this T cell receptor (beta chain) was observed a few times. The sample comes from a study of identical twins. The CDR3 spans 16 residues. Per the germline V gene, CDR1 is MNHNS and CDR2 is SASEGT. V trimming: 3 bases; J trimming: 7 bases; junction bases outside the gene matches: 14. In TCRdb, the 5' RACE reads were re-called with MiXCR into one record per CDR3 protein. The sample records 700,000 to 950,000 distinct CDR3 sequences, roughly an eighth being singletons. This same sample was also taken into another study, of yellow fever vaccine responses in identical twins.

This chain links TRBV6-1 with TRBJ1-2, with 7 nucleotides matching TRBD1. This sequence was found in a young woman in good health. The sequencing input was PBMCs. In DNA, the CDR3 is TGTGCCAGCAGTGAGACGGACAGGCGAAACCGTCCTGGCTACACCTTC. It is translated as CASSETDRRNRPGYTF.